Listed here are 18 T cell receptor beta chains from one sample, sequenced in a study of OX40 agonist ivuxolimab in advanced cancers. Assay: immunoSEQ multiplex PCR; the TCRdb copy retains only in-frame clones and omits some. The repertoire holds 75,000 to 85,000 clones, with roughly 87% as singletons. The material was CD4+ or CD8+ T cells sorted from blood, obtained in a trial of the OX40 agonist ivuxolimab. The source of these receptors is an adult with an advanced solid tumor such as melanoma, head and neck, liver or kidney cancer.

This sequence joins TRBV2 and TRBJ2-1; 8 bases fit TRBD1. From germline, CDR1 is SNHLY and CDR2 FYNNEI. Losses at the gene ends were 3 bases for V and 6 bases for J; bases not matched to a gene: 16. This CDR3 has 18 amino acids. CDR3 coding DNA: TGTGCCAGCAGTGATCAGCTGGGCGGGACAGGATATTTCAATGAGCAGTTCTTC. Residues: CASSDQLGGTGYFNEQFF.

As DNA, the CDR3 is TGTGCCAGCAGTTACGGCAGGGAGGTGGGCGGCTACACCTTC. Protein product: CASSYGREVGGYTF. The V and J genes are TRBV6-5 and TRBJ1-2, with D tentatively TRBD1 (5 bases). This CDR3 contains 14 residues. Germline-derived CDR1 and CDR2 are MNHEY and SVGAGI. Trimming pared 2 bases from V and 8 bases from J, leaving 15 bases between.

This clone was seen just once. The chain couples TRBV28 to TRBJ1-1, with D perhaps TRBD1 (5 bases). There are 16 residues in the CDR3. Germline-derived CDR1 and CDR2 are MDHEN and SYDVKM. Trimming cost V 8 bases and J 1 base, with 20 bases left between them. The CDR3 bases are TGTGCCAGCCCCGACCCCCTGGGACGGTCGAACACTGAAGCTTTCTTT. Its protein is CASPDPLGRSNTEAFF.

The rearrangement joins TRBV18 to TRBJ1-4, with 8 bases identical to TRBD1. Germline lookup yields CDR1 KGHSH and CDR2 LQKENI. J was trimmed by 4 bases and V by 4 bases; bases with no gene match: 8. The CDR3 has 16 amino acids. CDR3 protein: CASSQTGQGSNEKLFF. The CDR3 bases are TGTGCCAGCTCACAGACTGGACAGGGCAGTAATGAAAAACTGTTTTTT. The complete variable domain, with remaining parts taken from reference TRBV18 and TRBJ1-4, reads NAGVMQNPRHLVRRRGQEARLRCSPMKGHSHVYWYRQLPEEGLKFMVYLQKENIIDESGMPKERFSAEFPKEGPSILRIQQVVRGDSAAYFCASSQTGQGSNEKLFFGSGTQLSVL.

The chain uses TRBV7-8 and TRBJ2-7; 12 nucleotides line up with TRBD2. With 4 bases clipped from V and 7 bases from J, the junction kept 17 bases outside the gene matches. CDR1 and CDR2 (germline): SGHVS, FQNEAQ. The CDR3 is 18 residues long. CDR3 residues: CASSSGLAGRSRGGEQYF. The CDR3, as DNA: TGTGCCAGCAGCTCCGGACTAGCGGGAAGGTCCCGTGGAGGGGAGCAGTACTTC.

The chain carries TRBV7-2 and TRBJ2-7, with D perhaps given as TRBD1 or TRBD2 (6 bases each). Germline CDR1 is SGHTA and CDR2 is FQGNSA. Trimming cost V 0 bases and J 9 bases, with 15 bases left between them. The CDR3 is 14 residues long. This CDR3 reads CASSLASSEGGQYF. The DNA for the CDR3 is TGTGCCAGCAGCTTAGCGAGCAGTGAGGGGGGGCAGTACTTC.

V is TRBV7-7 and J is TRBJ2-7, with a tentative D call TRBD2 (6 bases). The V gene's germline CDR1 is SSHAT and CDR2 FNYEAQ (reference sequence). Trimming removed 5 bases from V and 6 bases from J, with 14 bases in between. The CDR3 covers 13 residues. The CDR3 is CASSQDRGFEQYF. CDR3 DNA: TGTGCCAGCAGCCAAGATCGGGGGTTCGAGCAGTACTTC.

The chain joins TRBV19 to TRBJ2-7; a possible D gene is TRBD1 (6 bases). Germline lookup yields CDR1 LNHDA and CDR2 SQIVND (reference sequence). The CDR3 consists of 14 residues. V dropped 6 bases and J dropped 1 base, with 13 bases sitting between them. The CDR3 loop reads CASRTGVGSYEQYF. The CDR3 DNA follows: TGTGCCAGTAGGACAGGTGTCGGGTCCTACGAGCAGTACTTC.

The sample holds one count of this clone. This chain connects TRBV18 to TRBJ1-5; 10 bases align to TRBD1. Germline lookup yields CDR1 KGHSH and CDR2 LQKENI. V shed 6 bases, J shed 6 bases, and the junction held 2 bases outside the gene matches. There are 13 residues in the CDR3. DNA for the CDR3: TGTGCCAGCTCTCGGACAGGGGGTCAGCCCCAGCATTTT. This translates into CASSRTGGQPQHF. The complete variable domain, with remaining parts taken from reference TRBV18 and TRBJ1-5, reads NAGVMQNPRHLVRRRGQEARLRCSPMKGHSHVYWYRQLPEEGLKFMVYLQKENIIDESGMPKERFSAEFPKEGPSILRIQQVVRGDSAAYFCASSRTGGQPQHFGDGTRLSIL.

This chain joins TRBV5-1 and TRBJ1-1, with D possibly TRBD1 on 6 matching bases. V was trimmed by 0 bases and J by 4 bases, leaving 10 bases between them. Germline V gives CDR1 SGHRS, CDR2 YFSETQ. CDR3 length equals 14 residues. The CDR3 DNA follows: TGCGCCAGCAGCTTGGCTGGGGGGGCCACTGAAGCTTTCTTT. Its protein is CASSLAGGATEAFF.

The rearrangement joins TRBV11-1 to TRBJ1-2, with D possibly being TRBD1 (6 bases). With 5 bases removed from V and 1 base from J, the gap between germline ends came to 8 bases. Germline CDR1 reads SGHAT; CDR2 reads FQDESV (reference sequence). The CDR3 totals 13 residues. The CDR3 spells CASSRDNNYGYTF. As DNA, the CDR3 is TGTGCCAGCAGCCGGGACAATAACTATGGCTACACCTTC.

This clone was picked up one time. The chain is built from TRBV19 and TRBJ1-2; D may be TRBD1 (5 bases). CDR3 size: 15 residues. The germline V gene has CDR1 LNHDA and CDR2 SQIVND (reference sequence). V lost 1 base to trimming and J lost 4 bases, with 13 bases between them. The CDR3 DNA reads TGTGCCAGTAGTATAGGTCGAGGCGGGGCCTATGGCTACACCTTC. It specifies CASSIGRGGAYGYTF.

The chain employs TRBV5-1 and TRBJ1-2, with D maybe TRBD1 (5 bases). Trimming removed 4 bases at V and 3 bases at J, with 10 bases between. This CDR3 region has 13 residues. Germline V gene sequence: CDR1 SGHRS, CDR2 YFSETQ. The CDR3 reads CASSGGDHYGYTF. The DNA for the CDR3 is TGCGCCAGCAGCGGCGGGGACCACTATGGCTACACCTTC.

V is TRBV28 and J is TRBJ2-3; D unresolved. V was shortened by 6 bases and J by 4 bases, with 14 bases between the two germline ends. This CDR3 has 14 residues. The germline CDR1 and CDR2 sequences are MDHEN and SYDVKM. The CDR3 DNA follows: TGTGCCAGCAGCCTTAGTGATAGGGCAGATACGCAGTATTTT. It yields the protein CASSLSDRADTQYF.

This clone was seen a few times. The chain carries TRBV11-3 and TRBJ2-2; no firm D call. V dropped 2 bases and J dropped 5 bases, with 0 bases sitting between them. The germline gives CDR1 SGHNT, CDR2 YENEEA. The CDR3 runs to 11 residues. This chain's CDR3 is CASSLTGELFF. In nucleotides, the CDR3 is TGTGCCAGCAGCTTAACCGGGGAGCTGTTTTTT.

This sequence joins TRBV18 and TRBJ2-7; 12 nucleotides line up with TRBD2. The J segment lost 2 bases and the V segment lost 4 bases, leaving 9 bases of the junction unmatched. The V gene's germline CDR1 is KGHSH and CDR2 LQKENI. CDR3 length: 17 amino acids. CDR3 protein: CASSQLAGGLTTYEQYF. In DNA form, the CDR3 reads TGTGCCAGCTCACAACTAGCGGGAGGACTAACAACCTACGAGCAGTACTTC.

This chain joins TRBV6-1 and TRBJ2-7; perhaps TRBD1 as D (6 bases). Trimming removed 6 bases from V and 7 bases from J, with 13 bases in between. Germline values: CDR1 MNHNS, CDR2 SASEGT. This CDR3 has 12 residues. The CDR3 DNA follows: TGTGCCAGCAGGGACACAGGGCGGGAGCAGTACTTC. Residues: CASRDTGREQYF.

V gene TRBV7-2 combines with J gene TRBJ2-7; perhaps TRBD2 as D (6 bases). Germline V CDR1 and CDR2: SGHTA, FQGNSA. There are 15 residues in the CDR3. V was clipped by 1 base and J by 5 bases, with 15 bases between them. The CDR3 DNA reads TGTGCCAGCAGCTTAGGGTTGGGGCGCGGGGACGAGCAGTACTTC. As protein: CASSLGLGRGDEQYF.